Listed here are 2 T cell receptor beta chains from one sample, sequenced in a study of cytomegalovirus exposure and HLA in healthy donors (dated 2017 in TCRdb). Library prep was done by the immunoSEQ multiplex PCR assay. For the multiplex PCR, a mixture combining 60 forward primers for TCR Vbeta segments and 13 reverse primers for TCR Jbeta segments was used. Sourced from immuneACCESS, this table was stored by TCRdb with only in-frame sequences that have V and J called. A share of the clones is absent; for the studies checked, an unresolved V gene accounts for under half, and the remainder has no known explanation. The table for this sample lists approximately 170,000 clones; approximately 71% of them were counted only once. The ten top clones hold roughly 1.6% of the sample. The material sequenced was PBMCs. Receptors originate from a girl aged 5-17 years in good health and CMV-seronegative.

The chain is built from TRBV19 and TRBJ1-2; D might be TRBD1 (5 bases). The germline V and J ends were trimmed by 6 bases and 5 bases, with 16 bases remaining between them. The CDR3 loop spans 14 amino acids. The germline V gene has CDR1 LNHDA and CDR2 SQIVND (reference sequence). This CDR3 is CASRSQGGWYGYTF. CDR3 DNA sequence: TGTGCCAGTAGAAGCCAGGGCGGATGGTATGGCTACACCTTC.

Only a few counts were recorded for this clone. J is TRBJ1-5 and V is TRBV7-9; 7 nucleotides align to TRBD1. The CDR3 contains 15 residues. Germline V gives CDR1 SEHNR, CDR2 FQNEAQ (reference sequence). V shed 3 bases, J shed 0 bases, and the junction held 2 bases outside the gene matches. The CDR3 DNA is TGTGCCAGCAGCTTTGCAGGGGGTAGCAATCAGCCCCAGCATTTT. This codes for CASSFAGGSNQPQHF.